One and the same sample provided the 7 T cell receptor beta chains below, sequenced in a study of blood T cell repertoires in COVID-19. Libraries were prepared by immunoSEQ multiplex PCR; TCRdb keeps only in-frame clonotypes and omits some of them. Of fewer than 250,000 clones in the sample, roughly 85% were seen once. The sample taken for sequencing was PBMCs or T cells enriched from blood (not recorded which). The receptor set was obtained from a middle-aged woman who had been exposed to COVID-19.

This chain connects TRBV3-1 (or the pseudogene TRBV3-2) to TRBJ2-1; D remains unclear. The germline gives CDR1 LGHDT, CDR2 YNNKEL (reference sequence). V was trimmed by 4 bases and J by 7 bases, leaving 14 bases between them. The CDR3 contains 14 residues. The chain's CDR3 is CASSRGDSQNEQFF. CDR3 in DNA: TGTGCCAGCAGCCGAGGAGATAGTCAAAATGAGCAGTTCTTC.

J is TRBJ1-2 and V is TRBV29-1; weak D call: TRBD1 (6 bases). This CDR3 contains 15 residues. Looked up from germline, CDR1 is SQVTM and CDR2 is ANQGSEA. V lost 6 bases, J lost 0 bases, and 17 bases lay in between. In DNA, the CDR3 is TGCAGCGTCCATGGTGGACAGTCCGCTAACTATGGCTACACCTTC. Protein: CSVHGGQSANYGYTF.

The CDR3 here is CASSSRTGWTQPQHF. The CDR3 DNA is TGTGCCAGCAGTTCTCGGACAGGGTGGACTCAGCCCCAGCATTTT. J is TRBJ1-5 and V is TRBV28, with 8 bases aligning to TRBD1. Germline V CDR1 and CDR2: MDHEN, SYDVKM. V gave up 4 bases and J gave up 6 bases; unmatched junction bases: 8. The CDR3 runs to 15 residues.

The chain combines TRBV6-6 with TRBJ2-2, with TRBD2 matching 10 bases. The ends lost 6 bases at V and 2 bases at J; junction bases unmatched: 6. The CDR3 totals 16 residues. Germline values: CDR1 MNHNY, CDR2 SVGAGI (reference sequence). The CDR3 loop is CASRLTSGVNTGELFF. The DNA for the CDR3 is TGTGCCAGCAGACTCACTAGCGGGGTTAACACCGGGGAGCTGTTTTTT.

The chain joins TRBV9 to TRBJ1-3; 7 bases align to TRBD1. With 3 bases clipped from V and 0 bases from J, the junction kept 9 bases outside the gene matches. This CDR3 region has 17 residues. Germline V gene sequence: CDR1 SGDLS, CDR2 YYNGEE. The CDR3 DNA follows: TGTGCCAGCAGCGCGCCCGGGACAGACCCCTCTGGAAACACCATATATTTT. This encodes CASSAPGTDPSGNTIYF.

Here the CDR3 reads CAISGALNSPLHF. For the CDR3, the DNA is TGTGCCATCAGTGGAGCGCTTAATTCACCCCTCCACTTT. The rearrangement joins TRBV10-3 to TRBJ1-6; D not certain. Trimming left V 4 bases short and J 6 bases short, with 7 bases between. In germline, CDR1 is ENHRY, CDR2 SYGVKD. The CDR3 contains 13 residues.

This chain links TRBV2 with TRBJ2-7; the D gene is possibly TRBD2 (6 bases). CDR1 is SNHLY, CDR2 FYNNEI, per germline. There are 14 residues in the CDR3. V lost 5 bases and J 0 bases, leaving 11 bases between the germline ends. The CDR3 is CASSSGGNSYEQYF. The CDR3 region has the DNA TGTGCCAGCAGTTCCGGCGGGAACTCCTACGAGCAGTACTTC.